These 21 T cell receptor beta chains were all obtained from the same sample, sequenced in a study of blood T cell repertoires in COVID-19. Sequencing used immunoSEQ multiplex PCR; TCRdb keeps in-frame clones, though not all of them. The repertoire holds almost 350,000 clones, with roughly 89% as singletons. The sample consisted of peripheral blood. Receptors originate from a woman between 55 and 75 years old with COVID-19, enrolled during active disease.

The chain uses TRBV23-1 and TRBJ1-4; TRBD1 is a possible D gene (5 bases). TRBV23-1 is identified as an open reading frame with a role that is uncertain. The CDR3 sequence is 15 residues long. V lost 2 bases, J lost 8 bases, and 15 bases lay in between. CDR3 DNA: TGCGCCAGCAGTCAACTTGCAGGGTTACAGGAAAAACTGTTTTTT. This codes for CASSQLAGLQEKLFF.

This clone was picked up one time. The genes are TRBV10-3 and TRBJ1-6; 9 nucleotides align to TRBD1. Losses at the gene ends were 11 bases for V and 7 bases for J; bases not matched to a gene: 9. Per germline, CDR1 ENHRY and CDR2 SYGVKD. The CDR3 totals 14 residues. As DNA, the CDR3 is TGTGCCGCTCGGGTACAGGGGGCCAATTCACCCCTCCACTTT. It is translated as CAARVQGANSPLHF.

V usage is TRBV28 and J usage is TRBJ1-6; 7 bases are shared with TRBD1. From germline, CDR1 is MDHEN and CDR2 SYDVKM. V shed 6 bases and J 7 bases; nucleotides not matched to a gene: 6. The CDR3 loop spans 14 amino acids. Here the CDR3 DNA reads TGTGCCAGCAGCAAAGGGGGCGCGAATTCACCCCTCCACTTT. This codes for CASSKGGANSPLHF.

This clone was picked up one time. The J gene is TRBJ1-1, the V gene TRBV5-1, with 9 bases identical to TRBD1. Germline V gene sequence: CDR1 SGHRS, CDR2 YFSETQ. The CDR3 totals 13 residues. The V segment lost 0 bases and the J segment 6 bases; nucleotides outside the gene matches: 0. The CDR3 is CASSLGDRAEAFF. The CDR3 DNA sequence: TGCGCCAGCAGCTTGGGGGACAGGGCTGAAGCTTTCTTT.

This chain uses TRBV12-3 or TRBV12-4 with TRBJ1-6; D is possibly TRBD1 (5 bases). This CDR3 has 13 residues. Trimming removed 4 bases from V and 7 bases from J, with 8 bases in between. The DNA for the CDR3 is TGTGCCAGCAGTTCCCGACAGAATTCACCCCTCCACTTT. This translates into CASSSRQNSPLHF.

This clone has more than one count but fewer than ten. The gene calls are TRBV2 and TRBJ1-2; D may be TRBD1 (5 bases). The V gene's germline CDR1 is SNHLY and CDR2 FYNNEI. The CDR3 extends over 14 amino acids. Trimming removed 2 bases from V and 4 bases from J, with 11 bases in between. The CDR3 DNA follows: TGTGCCAGCAGTGAACAGGGACTGGGCTATGGCTACACCTTC. Its translation is CASSEQGLGYGYTF.

The chain has TRBV11-3 and TRBJ1-1; D is possibly TRBD1 (6 bases). Germline V gene data show CDR1 as SGHNT and CDR2 as YENEEA. V lost 5 bases, J lost 1 base, and 14 bases lay in between. This CDR3 comprises 15 residues. The CDR3 region is CASSPSGGPNTEAFF. CDR3 nucleotide sequence: TGTGCCAGCAGCCCCTCGGGGGGGCCGAACACTGAAGCTTTCTTT.

This sequence joins TRBV5-1 and TRBJ1-3, with a possible D match to TRBD1 (5 bases). V lost 4 bases and J 9 bases, leaving 11 bases between the germline ends. Germline V gene sequence: CDR1 SGHRS, CDR2 YFSETQ. The CDR3 runs to 12 residues. CDR3 nucleotides: TGCGCCAGCAGCAATCTGGGGGGCACCATATATTTT. It encodes CASSNLGGTIYF.

This sequence joins TRBV28 and TRBJ2-7, with a possible D match to TRBD2 (7 bases). V was shortened by 3 bases and J by 4 bases, with 22 bases between the two germline ends. In germline, CDR1 is MDHEN, CDR2 SYDVKM. CDR3 length: 17 amino acids. The CDR3 sequence: CASSFSRGGRFSYEQYF. The CDR3 region has the DNA TGTGCCAGCAGTTTCTCGAGGGGGGGCAGATTTTCTTACGAGCAGTACTTC.

The chain is built from TRBV5-8 and TRBJ2-7; 10 bases are shared with TRBD1. J lost 3 bases, V lost 0 bases, and 3 bases had no gene match. CDR1 is SGHTS and CDR2 is YDEGEE in the germline V gene. CDR3 length: 15 amino acids. In DNA, the CDR3 is TGTGCCAGCAGCTTGGGACAGGGGGCAATCTACGAGCAGTACTTC. It is translated as CASSLGQGAIYEQYF.

This clone was recorded a few times. This chain uses TRBV19 with TRBJ1-2; weak D call: TRBD1 (5 bases). V lost 7 bases to trimming and J lost 2 bases, with 17 bases between them. Germline V gives CDR1 LNHDA, CDR2 SQIVND (reference sequence). The CDR3 is made up of 15 amino acids. CDR3 sequence reads: CASKTARGSNYGYTF. CDR3 bases: TGTGCCAGTAAAACGGCTCGGGGGTCCAACTATGGCTACACCTTC.

This clone was seen a few times. The chain combines TRBV9 with TRBJ1-2, with D perhaps TRBD1 (6 bases). V was cut by 3 bases and J by 3 bases, with 12 bases left in between. Germline V gene sequence: CDR1 SGDLS, CDR2 YYNGEE. This CDR3 has 14 amino acids. The CDR3 is CASSAPRGDYGYTF. The CDR3 DNA follows: TGTGCCAGCAGCGCCCCCAGGGGCGACTATGGCTACACCTTC.

The gene calls are TRBV7-3 and TRBJ2-7; a possible D gene is TRBD2 (5 bases). Germline V gives CDR1 SGHTA, CDR2 FQGTGA. The V end was cut by 5 bases, the J end by 3 bases, with 11 bases between. The CDR3 runs 13 residues. Written as DNA, the CDR3 is TGTGCCAGCAGCACACAACTAGACTACGAGCAGTACTTC. Its translation: CASSTQLDYEQYF.

The rearrangement links TRBV5-1 to TRBJ1-1; tentative D call: TRBD1 (6 bases). The CDR3 has 15 residues. The germline gives CDR1 SGHRS, CDR2 YFSETQ. Trimming removed 2 bases at V and 3 bases at J, with 14 bases between. For the CDR3, the DNA is TGCGCCAGCAGCTTTCGGAGACAGGCAGACACTGAAGCTTTCTTT. This translates into CASSFRRQADTEAFF.

The rearrangement joins TRBV28 to TRBJ1-1, with D possibly being TRBD1 (5 bases). There are 14 residues in the CDR3. Trimming shortened V by 7 bases and J by 0 bases, and 12 bases separated the two germline ends. Germline-derived CDR1 and CDR2 are MDHEN and SYDVKM. DNA for the CDR3: TGTGCCAGCATCCCCGCAGGGATGAACACTGAAGCTTTCTTT. Translation gives CASIPAGMNTEAFF.

This chain links TRBV2 with TRBJ1-2; D not certain. CDR1 and CDR2 (germline): SNHLY, FYNNEI. Trimming cost V 4 bases and J 3 bases, with 12 bases left between them. There are 14 residues in the CDR3. CDR3 sequence reads: CASSAGARDYGYTF. DNA for the CDR3: TGTGCCAGCAGTGCAGGAGCGCGGGACTATGGCTACACCTTC. Looking up the rest from reference TRBV2 and TRBJ1-2 gives the full variable domain: EPEVTQTPSHQVTQMGQEVILRCVPISNHLYFYWYRQILGQKVEFLVSFYNNEISEKSEIFDDQFSVERPDGSNFTLKIRSTKLEDSAMYFCASSAGARDYGYTFGSGTRLTVV.

This chain links TRBV18 with TRBJ2-7; a weak D match, TRBD1 (6 bases). V dropped 4 bases and J dropped 3 bases, with 16 bases sitting between them. Per the germline V gene, CDR1 is KGHSH and CDR2 is LQKENI. CDR3 length equals 15 residues. The CDR3 coding sequence is TGTGCCAGCTCACTCCGACAGGTCGGGGACTACGAGCAGTACTTC. This encodes CASSLRQVGDYEQYF. The variable domain in full, with the rest retrieved from reference TRBV18 and TRBJ2-7, is NAGVMQNPRHLVRRRGQEARLRCSPMKGHSHVYWYRQLPEEGLKFMVYLQKENIIDESGMPKERFSAEFPKEGPSILRIQQVVRGDSAAYFCASSLRQVGDYEQYFGPGTRLTVT.

The V gene is TRBV5-1, the J gene TRBJ2-5; a weak D match, TRBD2 (5 bases). The CDR3 is 16 amino acids. Germline CDR1 and CDR2: SGHRS and YFSETQ. The V gene lost 4 bases and the J gene lost 3 bases, with 19 bases spanning the gap. CDR3 sequence: CASSQGLVASKETQYF. CDR3 coding DNA: TGCGCCAGCAGCCAAGGACTCGTTGCCTCAAAAGAGACCCAGTACTTC.

In its sample, this clone was seen a few times. The V and J genes are TRBV5-3 and TRBJ1-3, with TRBD1 matching 9 bases. TRBV5-3 is treated as an ORF (open reading frame) with a function not yet certain. This CDR3 comprises 18 residues. V was clipped by 2 bases and J by 2 bases; unmatched bases: 11. CDR3 DNA sequence: TGTGCCAGAAGCTTCACACAGGGGGCGCCCCGGACTGGAAACACCATATATTTT. It translates to CARSFTQGAPRTGNTIYF.

This clone was observed a single time. V gene TRBV13 combines with J gene TRBJ2-6, with D perhaps TRBD1 (6 bases). The CDR3 is 13 amino acids. Germline CDR1 and CDR2: PRHDT and FYEKMQ (reference sequence). Trimming took 5 bases from V and 6 from J, leaving 8 bases between them. CDR3: CASSRTEANVLTF. DNA of the CDR3: TGTGCCAGCAGCCGGACAGAGGCCAACGTCCTGACTTTC.

The chain uses TRBV21-1 and TRBJ2-1; whether TRBD2, the table's D call, matches the DNA was not checked. TRBV21-1 is a known pseudogene. There are 17 residues in the CDR3. The chain's CDR3 is CASSIDIPPSSYNEQFF. For the CDR3, the DNA is TGTGCCAGCAGCATAGATATACCTCCCTCCTCCTACAATGAGCAGTTCTTC.